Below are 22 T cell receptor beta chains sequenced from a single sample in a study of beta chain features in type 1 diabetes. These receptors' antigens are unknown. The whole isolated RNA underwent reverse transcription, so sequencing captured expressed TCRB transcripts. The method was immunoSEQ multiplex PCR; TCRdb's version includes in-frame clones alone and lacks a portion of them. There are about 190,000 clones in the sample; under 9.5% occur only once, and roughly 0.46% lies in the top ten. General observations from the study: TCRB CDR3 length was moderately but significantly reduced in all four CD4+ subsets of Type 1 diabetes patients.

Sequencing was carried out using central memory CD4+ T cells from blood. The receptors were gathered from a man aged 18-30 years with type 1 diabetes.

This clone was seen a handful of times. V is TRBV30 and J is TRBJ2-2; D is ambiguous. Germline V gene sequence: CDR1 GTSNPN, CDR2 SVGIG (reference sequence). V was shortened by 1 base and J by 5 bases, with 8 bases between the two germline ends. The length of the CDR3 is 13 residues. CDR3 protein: CAWSGHQTGELFF. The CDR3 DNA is TGTGCCTGGAGTGGGCATCAGACCGGGGAGCTGTTTTTT.

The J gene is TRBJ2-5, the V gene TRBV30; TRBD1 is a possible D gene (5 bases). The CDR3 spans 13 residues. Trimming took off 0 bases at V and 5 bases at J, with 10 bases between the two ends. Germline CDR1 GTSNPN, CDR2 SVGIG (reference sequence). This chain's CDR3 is CAWSVGLGETQYF. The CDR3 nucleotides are TGTGCCTGGAGTGTGGGGCTGGGTGAGACCCAGTACTTC.

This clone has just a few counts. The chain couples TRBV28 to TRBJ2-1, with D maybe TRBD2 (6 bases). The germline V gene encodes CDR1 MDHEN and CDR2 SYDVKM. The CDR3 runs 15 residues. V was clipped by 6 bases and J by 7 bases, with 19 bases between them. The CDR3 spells CASSRRDSWGNEQFF. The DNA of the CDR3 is TGTGCCAGCAGCCGCCGGGACTCCTGGGGGAATGAGCAGTTCTTC. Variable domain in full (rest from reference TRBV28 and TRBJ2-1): DVKVTQSSRYLVKRTGEKVFLECVQDMDHENMFWYRQDPGLGLRLIYFSYDVKMKEKGDIPEGYSVSREKKERFSLILESASTNQTSMYLCASSRRDSWGNEQFFGPGTRLTVL.

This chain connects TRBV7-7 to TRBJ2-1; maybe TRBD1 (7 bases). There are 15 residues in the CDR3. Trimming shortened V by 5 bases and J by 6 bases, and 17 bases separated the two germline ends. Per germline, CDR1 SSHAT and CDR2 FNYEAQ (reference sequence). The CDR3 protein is CASSPSGGLGNEQFF. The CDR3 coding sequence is TGTGCCAGCAGCCCTTCAGGGGGACTCGGCAATGAGCAGTTCTTC.

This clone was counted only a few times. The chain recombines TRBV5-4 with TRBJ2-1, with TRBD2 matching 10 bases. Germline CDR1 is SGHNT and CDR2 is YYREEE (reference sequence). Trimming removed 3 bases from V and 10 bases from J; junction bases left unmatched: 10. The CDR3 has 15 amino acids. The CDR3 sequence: CASSSSGRASWEQFF. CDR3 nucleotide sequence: TGTGCCAGCAGCTCCAGCGGGAGGGCCTCTTGGGAGCAGTTCTTC.

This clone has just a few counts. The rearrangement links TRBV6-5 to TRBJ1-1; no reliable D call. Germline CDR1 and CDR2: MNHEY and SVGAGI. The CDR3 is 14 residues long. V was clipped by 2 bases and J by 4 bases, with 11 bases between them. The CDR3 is CASSYGGEGTEAFF. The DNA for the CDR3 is TGTGCCAGCAGTTACGGCGGGGAGGGCACTGAAGCTTTCTTT.

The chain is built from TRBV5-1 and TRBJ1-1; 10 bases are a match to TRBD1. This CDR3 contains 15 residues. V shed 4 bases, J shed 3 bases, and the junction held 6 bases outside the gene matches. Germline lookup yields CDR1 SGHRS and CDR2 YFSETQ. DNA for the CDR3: TGCGCCAGCAGCAGGCCGGACAGGGGGGACACTGAAGCTTTCTTT. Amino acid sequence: CASSRPDRGDTEAFF.

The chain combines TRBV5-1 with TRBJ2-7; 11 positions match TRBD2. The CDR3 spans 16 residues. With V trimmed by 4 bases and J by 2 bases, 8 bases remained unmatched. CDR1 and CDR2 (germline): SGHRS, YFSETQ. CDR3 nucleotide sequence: TGCGCCAGCAGCAGTACTAGCGGGAGAGGTCCCTACGAGCAGTACTTC. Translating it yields CASSSTSGRGPYEQYF.

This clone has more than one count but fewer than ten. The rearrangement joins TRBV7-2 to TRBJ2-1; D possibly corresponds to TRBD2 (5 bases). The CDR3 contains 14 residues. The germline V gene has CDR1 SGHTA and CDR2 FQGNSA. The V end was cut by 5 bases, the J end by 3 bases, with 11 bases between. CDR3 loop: CASSRYRDYNEQFF. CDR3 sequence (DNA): TGTGCCAGCAGCCGCTACCGGGACTACAATGAGCAGTTCTTC. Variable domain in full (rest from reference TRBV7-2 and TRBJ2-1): GAGVSQSPSNKVTEKGKDVELRCDPISGHTALYWYRQSLGQGLEFLIYFQGNSAPDKSGLPSDRFSAERTGGSVSTLTIQRTQQEDSAVYLCASSRYRDYNEQFFGPGTRLTVL.

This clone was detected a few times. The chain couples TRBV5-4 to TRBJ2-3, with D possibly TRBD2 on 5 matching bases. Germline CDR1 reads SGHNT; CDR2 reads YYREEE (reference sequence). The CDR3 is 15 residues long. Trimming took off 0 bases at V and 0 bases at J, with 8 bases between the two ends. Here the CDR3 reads CASSLERESTDTQYF. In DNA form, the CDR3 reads TGTGCCAGCAGCTTGGAGAGGGAGAGCACAGATACGCAGTATTTT.

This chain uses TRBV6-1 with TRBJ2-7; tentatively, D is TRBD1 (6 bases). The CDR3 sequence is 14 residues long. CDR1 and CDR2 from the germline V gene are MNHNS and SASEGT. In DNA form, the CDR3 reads TGTGCTACGACCGACCGGGACAACTCCTACGAGCAGTACTTC. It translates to CATTDRDNSYEQYF.

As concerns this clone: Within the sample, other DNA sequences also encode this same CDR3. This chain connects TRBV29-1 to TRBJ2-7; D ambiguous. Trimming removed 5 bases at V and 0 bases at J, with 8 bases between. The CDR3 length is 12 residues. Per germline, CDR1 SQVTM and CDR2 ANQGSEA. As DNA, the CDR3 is TGCAGCGTTACGACTGACTCCTACGAGCAGTACTTC. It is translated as CSVTTDSYEQYF.

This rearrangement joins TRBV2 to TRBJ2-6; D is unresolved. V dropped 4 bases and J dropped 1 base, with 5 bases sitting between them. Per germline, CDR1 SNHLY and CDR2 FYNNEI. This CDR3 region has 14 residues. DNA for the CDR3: TGTGCCAGCAGTGCCCCTTCTGGGGCCAACGTCCTGACTTTC. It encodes CASSAPSGANVLTF.

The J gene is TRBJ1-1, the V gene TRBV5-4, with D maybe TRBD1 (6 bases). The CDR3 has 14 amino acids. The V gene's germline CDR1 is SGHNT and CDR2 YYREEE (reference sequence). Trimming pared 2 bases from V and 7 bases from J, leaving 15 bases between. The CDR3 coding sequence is TGTGCCAGCAGCTTTTCAGGGGCGCTTGGTGAAGCTTTCTTT. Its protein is CASSFSGALGEAFF.

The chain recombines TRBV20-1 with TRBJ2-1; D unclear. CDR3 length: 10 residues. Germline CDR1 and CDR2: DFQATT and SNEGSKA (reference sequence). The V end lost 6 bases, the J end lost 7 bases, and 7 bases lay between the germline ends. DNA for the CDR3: TGCAGTGCCGCGCGGAATGAGCAGTTCTTC. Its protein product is CSAARNEQFF.

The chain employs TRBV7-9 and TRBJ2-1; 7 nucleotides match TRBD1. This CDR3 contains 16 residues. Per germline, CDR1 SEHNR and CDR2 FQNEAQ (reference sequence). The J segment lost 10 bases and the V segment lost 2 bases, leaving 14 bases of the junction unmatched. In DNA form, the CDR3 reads TGTGCCAGCAGCTTATTATTAGTCGGACAGGCGAAGGAGCAGTTCTTC. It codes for CASSLLLVGQAKEQFF.

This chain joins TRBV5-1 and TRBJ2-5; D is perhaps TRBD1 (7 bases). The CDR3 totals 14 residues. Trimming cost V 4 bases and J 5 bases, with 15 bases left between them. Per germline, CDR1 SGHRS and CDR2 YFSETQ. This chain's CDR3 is CASSASTGTETQYF. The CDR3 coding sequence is TGCGCCAGCAGCGCTTCGACAGGGACTGAGACCCAGTACTTC.

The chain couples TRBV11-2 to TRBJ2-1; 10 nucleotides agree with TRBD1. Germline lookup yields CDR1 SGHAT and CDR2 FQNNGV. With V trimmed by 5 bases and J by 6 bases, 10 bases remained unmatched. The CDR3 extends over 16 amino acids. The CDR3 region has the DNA TGTGCCAGCAGCATCCGACAGGGGGCTCGGGGCAATGAGCAGTTCTTC. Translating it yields CASSIRQGARGNEQFF.

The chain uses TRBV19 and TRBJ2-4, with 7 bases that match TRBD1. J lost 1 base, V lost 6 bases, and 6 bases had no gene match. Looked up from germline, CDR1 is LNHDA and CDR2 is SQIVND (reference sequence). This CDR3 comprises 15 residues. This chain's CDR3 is CASRETGMAKNIQYF. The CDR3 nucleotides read TGTGCCAGTAGGGAGACAGGGATGGCCAAAAACATTCAGTACTTC.

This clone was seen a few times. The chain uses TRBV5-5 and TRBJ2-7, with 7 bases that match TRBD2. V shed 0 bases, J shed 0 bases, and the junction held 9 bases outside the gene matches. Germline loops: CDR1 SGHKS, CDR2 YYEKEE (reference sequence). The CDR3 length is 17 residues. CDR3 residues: CASSLAGGLYNSYEQYF. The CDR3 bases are TGTGCCAGCAGCTTGGCGGGGGGTCTTTACAACTCCTACGAGCAGTACTTC.

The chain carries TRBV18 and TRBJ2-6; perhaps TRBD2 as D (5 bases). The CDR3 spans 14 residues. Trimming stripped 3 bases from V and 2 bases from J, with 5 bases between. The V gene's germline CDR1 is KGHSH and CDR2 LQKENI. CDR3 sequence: CASSPRAGANVLTF. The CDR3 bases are TGTGCCAGCTCACCGAGGGCTGGGGCCAACGTCCTGACTTTC.

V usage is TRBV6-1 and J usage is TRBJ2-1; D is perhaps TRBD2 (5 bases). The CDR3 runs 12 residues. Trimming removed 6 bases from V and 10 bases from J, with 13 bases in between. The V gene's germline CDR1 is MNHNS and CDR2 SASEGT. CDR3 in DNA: TGTGCCAGCAGGGGCGGGTCCCGGGAGCAGTTCTTC. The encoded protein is CASRGGSREQFF.